Reported below is one T cell receptor (beta chain). The authors' processing: It was from reference gene primer amplification that nucleated cell counts were estimated. Some clones are missing from TCRdb's copy, which holds only in-frame ones; the method was immunoSEQ multiplex PCR. The V and J calls and clone size are taken from that table; D and trimming were inferred from the DNA. The sample records a few hundred thousand clones, approximately 90% being singletons. This specimen belongs to a study of blood T cell repertoires in COVID-19. This CDR3 has 13 residues. Between the trimmed V and J ends, which lost 6 bases and 7 bases, there was a span of 19 bases. Per germline, CDR1 GTSNPN and CDR2 SVGIG (reference sequence).

The sequenced sample consisted of PBMCs or T cells enriched from blood (not recorded which). The chain links TRBV30 to TRBJ2-7; D not resolved. This sequence originates from a middle-aged woman who had been exposed to COVID-19. This CDR3 reads CACLRVSLQEQYF. CDR3 nucleotides: TGTGCCTGCCTCCGGGTCTCCCTGCAGGAGCAGTACTTC.